The 15 T cell receptor beta chains in this list originate from one sample, sequenced in a study of shared clonotypes between healthy human individuals. TCRdb's copy holds only in-frame clones and misses some; the assay was immunoSEQ multiplex PCR. The sample contains some 2.1 million clones, 85% to 95% of which appear only once. CD45RO-negative cells were positively selected for CCR7, leaving out terminally differentiated effector memory CD45RA+ cells. Sequenced material: naive CD8+ T cells sorted from blood. These receptors were collected from a man younger than 35 in good health.

Worth noting for this clone: In the same sample, other DNA sequences code for this CDR3. The chain recombines TRBV27 with TRBJ1-5; D ambiguous. The CDR3 has 13 residues. Per germline, CDR1 MNHEY and CDR2 SMNVEV (reference sequence). V lost 2 bases and J lost 2, with 4 bases in between. The CDR3 bases are TGTGCCAGCAGTTTAGATGGCAATCAGCCCCAGCATTTT. Its translation: CASSLDGNQPQHF.

CDR3 in DNA: TGTGCCAGCAGCTTACCGCCCAACACTGAAGCTTTCTTT. It is translated as CASSLPPNTEAFF. The chain has TRBV7-9 and TRBJ1-1, with D uncertain. The CDR3 loop spans 13 amino acids. From germline, CDR1 is SEHNR and CDR2 FQNEAQ (reference sequence). The V end was cut by 2 bases, the J end by 2 bases, with 6 bases between.

The rearrangement links TRBV10-1 to TRBJ2-2; D possibly corresponds to TRBD2 (6 bases). Germline V CDR1 and CDR2: WNHNN, SYGVQD (reference sequence). The V and J ends lost 6 bases and 9 bases respectively, with 26 bases between them. This CDR3 contains 17 residues. CDR3 sequence (DNA): TGCGCCAGCAGCTGTTGGAATAGCGGTAAGTTTAGTTGGGAGCTGTTTTTT. This translates into CASSCWNSGKFSWELFF.

The genes are TRBV11-3 and TRBJ2-7; D not resolved. V was trimmed by 3 bases and J by 6 bases, leaving 12 bases between them. CDR1 and CDR2 from the germline V gene are SGHNT and YENEEA. CDR3 length: 13 residues. The CDR3 sequence is CASSFLSGSEQYF. DNA of the CDR3: TGTGCCAGCAGCTTTTTATCGGGTAGCGAGCAGTACTTC.

This chain joins TRBV5-8 and TRBJ2-7, with D unresolved. The CDR3 contains 14 residues. Per germline, CDR1 SGHTS and CDR2 YDEGEE. Trimming took off 2 bases at V and 2 bases at J, with 11 bases between the two ends. DNA for the CDR3: TGTGCCAGCAGCTTAGGTGGCGCGGCCTACGAGCAGTACTTC. Its protein is CASSLGGAAYEQYF.

The chain combines TRBV30 with TRBJ1-5; D remains unclear. CDR1 and CDR2 from the germline V gene are GTSNPN and SVGIG (reference sequence). The V gene lost 1 base and the J gene lost 3 bases, with 13 bases spanning the gap. The CDR3 runs to 15 residues. For the CDR3, the DNA is TGTGCCTGGAGTGAAGGAACCCGAAACAATCAGCCCCAGCATTTT. The encoded protein is CAWSEGTRNNQPQHF.

This rearrangement joins TRBV30 to TRBJ2-5; no clear D. V was clipped by 0 bases and J by 0 bases, with 8 bases between them. Per the germline V gene, CDR1 is GTSNPN and CDR2 is SVGIG (reference sequence). CDR3 length equals 14 residues. CDR3 sequence reads: CAWSVTSNQETQYF. CDR3 DNA sequence: TGTGCCTGGAGTGTAACGTCAAACCAAGAGACCCAGTACTTC. The complete variable domain, with remaining parts taken from reference TRBV30 and TRBJ2-5, reads SQTIHQWPATLVQPVGSPLSLECTVEGTSNPNLYWYRQAAGRGLQLLFYSVGIGQISSEVPQNLSASRPQDRQFILSSKKLLLSDSGFYLCAWSVTSNQETQYFGPGTRLLVL.

This rearrangement joins TRBV2 to TRBJ1-2; tentatively, D is TRBD1 (5 bases). Germline-derived CDR1 and CDR2 are SNHLY and FYNNEI. The V and J ends lost 6 bases and 8 bases respectively, with 25 bases between them. The CDR3 sequence is 16 residues long. CDR3 sequence reads: CASSAPLEGPIWGYTF. DNA for the CDR3: TGTGCCAGCAGCGCGCCCTTGGAGGGGCCGATATGGGGCTACACCTTC.

The chain carries TRBV28 and TRBJ1-2, with a weak D call TRBD1 (6 bases). Deletions cut 2 bases from V and 7 bases from J, with 11 bases between. Germline CDR1 MDHEN, CDR2 SYDVKM. The CDR3 spans 13 residues. The CDR3 DNA follows: TGTGCCAGCAGTTTACAGGGGAGTTTTGGCTACACCTTC. Protein product: CASSLQGSFGYTF.

The CDR3 coding sequence is TGTGCCAGCAGTACCACGGGAACTGACTACGAGCAGTACTTC. Protein product: CASSTTGTDYEQYF. V gene TRBV2 combines with J gene TRBJ2-7; D perhaps matches TRBD2 (5 bases). This CDR3 is built from 14 residues. Trimming removed 5 bases from V and 3 bases from J, with 14 bases in between. The germline gives CDR1 SNHLY, CDR2 FYNNEI.

This sequence joins TRBV5-6 and TRBJ2-3, with D perhaps matching TRBD1 (6 bases). This CDR3 has 12 residues. Germline values: CDR1 SGHDT, CDR2 YYEEEE. Trimming left V 4 bases short and J 6 bases short, with 9 bases between. CDR3 residues: CASSVTGDTQYF. The CDR3 bases are TGTGCCAGCAGCGTGACAGGTGATACGCAGTATTTT.

The genes are TRBV6-1 and TRBJ1-5; D uncertain. Looked up from germline, CDR1 is MNHNS and CDR2 is SASEGT. The CDR3 spans 16 residues. Trimming removed 4 bases at V and 6 bases at J, with 19 bases between. The CDR3 DNA is TGTGCCAGCAGTGGCTGGGAGGCTATCGAGGGTCAGCCCCAGCATTTT. Residues: CASSGWEAIEGQPQHF.

This chain joins TRBV5-1 and TRBJ1-2, with D possibly matching TRBD1 (6 bases). V was cut by 4 bases and J by 8 bases, with 15 bases left in between. The CDR3 runs to 13 residues. The germline gives CDR1 SGHRS, CDR2 YFSETQ. In DNA form, the CDR3 reads TGCGCCAGCAGCCAAGGGGACAAAGGAGGCTACACCTTC. Translating gives CASSQGDKGGYTF.

Points on this clone: At the DNA level, this CDR3 is encoded by other sequences in the same sample as well. The chain combines TRBV11-2 with TRBJ2-7; D is uncertain. The CDR3 has 12 residues. V lost 4 bases, J lost 4 bases, and 8 bases lay in between. Germline CDR1 is SGHAT and CDR2 is FQNNGV. The CDR3 nucleotides are TGTGCCAGCAGCTCCTCTCCTTACGAGCAGTACTTC. It specifies CASSSSPYEQYF.

The chain is built from TRBV6-6 and TRBJ2-2; D is perhaps TRBD2 (6 bases). The CDR3 covers 16 residues. Germline V CDR1 and CDR2: MNHNY, SVGAGI (reference sequence). Trimming removed 1 base at V and 3 bases at J, with 12 bases between. The CDR3 DNA sequence: TGTGCCAGCAGTTACTTCGGTAGCGGATACACCGGGGAGCTGTTTTTT. Translation gives CASSYFGSGYTGELFF.